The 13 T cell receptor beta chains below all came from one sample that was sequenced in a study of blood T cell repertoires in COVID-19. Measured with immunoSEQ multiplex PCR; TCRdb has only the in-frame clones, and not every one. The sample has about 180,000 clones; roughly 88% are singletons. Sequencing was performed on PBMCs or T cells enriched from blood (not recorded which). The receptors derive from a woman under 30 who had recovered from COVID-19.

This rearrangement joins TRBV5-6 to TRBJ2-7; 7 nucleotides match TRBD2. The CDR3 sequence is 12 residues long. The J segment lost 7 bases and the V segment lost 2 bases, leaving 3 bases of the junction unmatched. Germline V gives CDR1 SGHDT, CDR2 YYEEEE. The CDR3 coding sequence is TGTGCCAGCAGCTTCCCGGGGGGAGAGCAGTACTTC. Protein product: CASSFPGGEQYF. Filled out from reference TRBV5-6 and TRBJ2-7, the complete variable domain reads DAGVTQSPTHLIKTRGQQVTLRCSPKSGHDTVSWYQQALGQGPQFIFQYYEEEERQRGNFPDRFSGHQFPNYSSELNVNALLLGDSALYLCASSFPGGEQYFGPGTRLTVT.

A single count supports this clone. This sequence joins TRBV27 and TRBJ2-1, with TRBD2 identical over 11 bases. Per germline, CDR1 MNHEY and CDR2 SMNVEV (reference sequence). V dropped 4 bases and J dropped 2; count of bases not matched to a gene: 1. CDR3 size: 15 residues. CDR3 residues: CASSSGLAAYNEQFF. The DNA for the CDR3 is TGTGCCAGCAGTTCGGGACTAGCGGCCTACAATGAGCAGTTCTTC.

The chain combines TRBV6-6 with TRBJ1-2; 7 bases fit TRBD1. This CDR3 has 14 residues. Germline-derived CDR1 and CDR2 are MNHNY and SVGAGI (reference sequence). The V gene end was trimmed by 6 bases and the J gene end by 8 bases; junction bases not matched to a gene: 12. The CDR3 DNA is TGTGCCAGCAGCACCGACAGGGTTTTAGGCGGCTACACCTTC. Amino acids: CASSTDRVLGGYTF.

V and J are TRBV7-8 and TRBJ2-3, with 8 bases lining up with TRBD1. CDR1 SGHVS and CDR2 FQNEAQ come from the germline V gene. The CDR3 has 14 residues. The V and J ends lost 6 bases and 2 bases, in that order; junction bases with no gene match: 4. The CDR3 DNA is TGTGCCAGCAGGAGGACAGGGAACACAGATACGCAGTATTTT. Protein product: CASRRTGNTDTQYF.

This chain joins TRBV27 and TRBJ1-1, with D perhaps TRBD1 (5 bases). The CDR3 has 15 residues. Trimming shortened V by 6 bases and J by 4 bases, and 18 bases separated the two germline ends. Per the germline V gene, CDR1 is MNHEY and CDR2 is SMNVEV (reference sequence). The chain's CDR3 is CASSRKGTLTTEAFF. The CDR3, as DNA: TGTGCCAGCAGCCGCAAGGGGACTCTGACCACTGAAGCTTTCTTT.

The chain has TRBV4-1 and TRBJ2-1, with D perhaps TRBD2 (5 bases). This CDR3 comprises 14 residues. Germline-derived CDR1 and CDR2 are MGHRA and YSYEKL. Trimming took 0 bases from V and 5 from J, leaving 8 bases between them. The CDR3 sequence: CASSQESGDNEQFF. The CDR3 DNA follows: TGCGCCAGCAGCCAAGAATCCGGGGACAATGAGCAGTTCTTC.

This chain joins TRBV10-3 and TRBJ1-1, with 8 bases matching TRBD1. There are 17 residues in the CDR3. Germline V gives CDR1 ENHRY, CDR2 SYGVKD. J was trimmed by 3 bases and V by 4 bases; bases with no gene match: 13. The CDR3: CAISGTRTGQVDTEAFF. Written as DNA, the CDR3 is TGTGCCATCAGTGGAACACGGACGGGACAGGTCGACACTGAAGCTTTCTTT.

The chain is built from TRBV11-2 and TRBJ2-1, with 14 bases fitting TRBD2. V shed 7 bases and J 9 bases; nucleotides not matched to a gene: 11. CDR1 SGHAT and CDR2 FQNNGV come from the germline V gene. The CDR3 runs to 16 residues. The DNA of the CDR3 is TGTGCCAGCATCCGCGGACTAGCGGGAGGACTTGGTGAGCAGTTCTTC. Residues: CASIRGLAGGLGEQFF.

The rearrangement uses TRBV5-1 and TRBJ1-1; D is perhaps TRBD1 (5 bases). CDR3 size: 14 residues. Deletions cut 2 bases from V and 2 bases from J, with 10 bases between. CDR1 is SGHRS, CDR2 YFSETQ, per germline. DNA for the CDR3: TGCGCCAGCAGCTTAGGACACACCAACACTGAAGCTTTCTTT. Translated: CASSLGHTNTEAFF.

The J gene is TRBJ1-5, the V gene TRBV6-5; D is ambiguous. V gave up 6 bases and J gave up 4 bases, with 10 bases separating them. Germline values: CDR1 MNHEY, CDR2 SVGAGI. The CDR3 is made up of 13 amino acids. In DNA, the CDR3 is TGTGCCAGCAGGGCATACGGGAATCAGCCCCAGCATTTT. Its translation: CASRAYGNQPQHF.

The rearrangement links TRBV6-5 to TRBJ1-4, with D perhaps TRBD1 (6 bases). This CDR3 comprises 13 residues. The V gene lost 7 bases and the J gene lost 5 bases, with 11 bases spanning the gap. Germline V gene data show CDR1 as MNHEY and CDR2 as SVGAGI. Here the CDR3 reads CASTQGSNEKLFF. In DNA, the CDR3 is TGTGCCAGCACTCAGGGGTCAAATGAAAAACTGTTTTTT.

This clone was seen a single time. The CDR3 is CASTRDGVSYEQYF. DNA of the CDR3: TGTGCCAGCACGCGGGACGGTGTATCCTACGAGCAGTACTTC. The genes are TRBV2 and TRBJ2-7; D is perhaps TRBD2 (6 bases). The CDR3 contains 14 residues. Germline CDR1 SNHLY, CDR2 FYNNEI. The V and J ends lost 7 bases and 1 base respectively, with 14 bases between them. The full variable domain, rest sourced from reference TRBV2 and TRBJ2-7, is EPEVTQTPSHQVTQMGQEVILRCVPISNHLYFYWYRQILGQKVEFLVSFYNNEISEKSEIFDDQFSVERPDGSNFTLKIRSTKLEDSAMYFCASTRDGVSYEQYFGPGTRLTVT.

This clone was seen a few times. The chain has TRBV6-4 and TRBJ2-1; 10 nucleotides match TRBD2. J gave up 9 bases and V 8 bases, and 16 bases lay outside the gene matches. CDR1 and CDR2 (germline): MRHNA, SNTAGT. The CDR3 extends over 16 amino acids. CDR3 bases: TGTGCCAGCTCCACTTCGGTAGCGGGAGGTATGAGTGAGCAGTTCTTC. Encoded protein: CASSTSVAGGMSEQFF.